This T cell receptor beta chain originates from a study of T cell clones after liver transplantation. Measured with immunoSEQ multiplex PCR; TCRdb has only the in-frame clones, and not every one. This table has 65,000 to 95,000 clones, 75% to 85% appearing once. V shed 4 bases, J shed 1 base, and the junction held 9 bases outside the gene matches. Germline-derived CDR1 and CDR2 are MGHDK and SYGVNS. This CDR3 has 16 amino acids. This sequence originates from a human donor who received a liver transplant. This chain joins TRBV25-1 and TRBJ2-5, with 7 bases fitting TRBD2. The sequences come from CD4+ T cells from blood, collected before liver transplant. The CDR3 DNA is TGTGCCAGCAGTGCTCGGACTAGTCTTGTCCAAGAGACCCAGTACTTC. It encodes CASSARTSLVQETQYF.